A single sample gave rise to the 31 T cell receptor beta chains below, sequenced in a study of beta chain features in type 1 diabetes. Of the isolated RNA, all was reverse transcribed, and so the sequenced material was expressed TCRB transcripts. Here immunoSEQ multiplex PCR was the method, and the copy in TCRdb shows in-frame clones only, minus some. Of roughly 300,000 clones in the sample, less than 10% were seen once. Sequenced: central memory CD4+ T cells from blood. The receptors stem from a woman between 18 and 30 years old in good health.

The CDR3 sequence is CASSLVSTGNYNEQFF. The DNA of the CDR3 is TGCGCCAGCAGCTTGGTATCGACAGGGAATTACAATGAGCAGTTCTTC. The chain has TRBV5-1 and TRBJ2-1; 7 positions agree with TRBD1. CDR3 size: 16 residues. The V and J ends lost 0 bases and 4 bases, in that order; junction bases with no gene match: 7. CDR1 is SGHRS, CDR2 YFSETQ, per germline.

The sample holds a few counts of this clone. The chain employs TRBV27 and TRBJ2-7; 8 nucleotides align to TRBD2. CDR1 and CDR2 from the germline V gene are MNHEY and SMNVEV (reference sequence). The CDR3 totals 14 residues. V was clipped by 6 bases and J by 2 bases; unmatched bases: 6. This CDR3 reads CASSRRGLAYEQYF. In nucleotides, the CDR3 is TGTGCCAGCAGCCGCCGGGGACTAGCCTACGAGCAGTACTTC.

This clone was seen repeatedly, ten times or more. The rearrangement links TRBV4-3 to TRBJ2-5, with D unclear. V shed 1 base and J shed 2 bases, with 11 bases lying between them. The CDR3 extends over 15 amino acids. In germline, CDR1 is LGHNA, CDR2 YSLEER. The CDR3 region has the DNA TGCGCCAGCAGCCAAGGGCAATCATCGCAAGAGACCCAGTACTTC. This sequence encodes CASSQGQSSQETQYF.

V gene TRBV11-3 combines with J gene TRBJ2-3, with 10 bases aligning to TRBD1. Trimming at V came to 5 bases and at J to 1 base, leaving 3 bases not matched to a gene. Germline loops: CDR1 SGHNT, CDR2 YENEEA. This CDR3 contains 15 residues. The CDR3 region has the DNA TGTGCCAGCAGCCCGGGACAGGGGCGCACAGATACGCAGTATTTT. Encoded protein: CASSPGQGRTDTQYF.

This clone was seen a handful of times. The gene calls are TRBV5-1 and TRBJ2-7; D not resolved. Trimming shortened V by 0 bases and J by 4 bases, and 8 bases separated the two germline ends. The CDR3 has 13 residues. Per the germline V gene, CDR1 is SGHRS and CDR2 is YFSETQ. Written as DNA, the CDR3 is TGCGCCAGCAGCTTGGATGAGGCGTACGAGCAGTACTTC. Translating gives CASSLDEAYEQYF. The full variable domain, in which reference TRBV5-1 and TRBJ2-7 provide the parts outside the CDR3, is KAGVTQTPRYLIKTRGQQVTLSCSPISGHRSVSWYQQTPGQGLQFLFEYFSETQRNKGNFPGRFSGRQFSNSRSEMNVSTLELGDSALYLCASSLDEAYEQYFGPGTRLTVT.

This clone has at least ten counts. The chain joins TRBV11-2 to TRBJ2-2; D gene uncertain. The V and J ends lost 5 bases and 1 base respectively, with 2 bases between them. The CDR3 length is 12 residues. CDR1 and CDR2 (germline): SGHAT, FQNNGV. The CDR3 spells CASSVNTGELFF. The DNA for the CDR3 is TGTGCCAGCAGCGTGAACACCGGGGAGCTGTTTTTT.

The rearrangement joins TRBV9 to TRBJ2-5; D not certain. This CDR3 has 14 residues. In germline, CDR1 is SGDLS, CDR2 YYNGEE. With 3 bases removed from V and 5 bases from J, the gap between germline ends came to 14 bases. The CDR3 DNA follows: TGTGCCAGCAGCGGTGGGTCCAGGCCGGAGACCCAGTACTTC. Encoded protein: CASSGGSRPETQYF.

Turning to this clone: A much more abundant neighbour one base away suggests this may be a read error. The chain recombines TRBV5-4 with TRBJ1-2, with 7 bases that match TRBD1. The CDR3 extends over 14 amino acids. J was trimmed by 2 bases and V by 0 bases; bases with no gene match: 1. Germline V gene lookup returns CDR1 SGHNT and CDR2 YYREEE (reference sequence). CDR3 coding DNA: TGTGCCAGCAGCTTGGGACAGGGAAACTATGGCTACACCTTC. It encodes CASSLGQGNYGYTF.

This clone was observed a handful of times. The chain couples TRBV7-2 to TRBJ2-4; a weak D match, TRBD2 (5 bases). Per germline, CDR1 SGHTA and CDR2 FQGNSA. V dropped 1 base and J dropped 0 bases, with 10 bases sitting between them. The length of the CDR3 is 16 residues. The CDR3 loop reads CASSLGFRGAKNIQYF. CDR3 DNA: TGTGCCAGCAGCTTAGGATTCCGGGGAGCCAAAAACATTCAGTACTTC.

This clone was observed a few times. The chain is built from TRBV5-1 and TRBJ2-1, with 9 bases lining up with TRBD1. With 4 bases clipped from V and 7 bases from J, the junction kept 9 bases outside the gene matches. The CDR3 extends over 15 amino acids. Per the germline V gene, CDR1 is SGHRS and CDR2 is YFSETQ. CDR3: CASSIQGALNNEQFF. DNA of the CDR3: TGCGCCAGCAGCATACAGGGGGCGCTTAATAATGAGCAGTTCTTC.

In this sample, this clone turned up a few times. The rearrangement links TRBV4-3 to TRBJ2-7; no clear D. CDR3 length: 15 residues. Germline V gene lookup returns CDR1 LGHNA and CDR2 YSLEER. Between the trimmed V and J ends, which lost 0 bases and 1 base, there was a span of 10 bases. The CDR3 region is CASSQDLEVSYEQYF. The CDR3 bases are TGCGCCAGCAGCCAAGATCTGGAAGTTTCCTACGAGCAGTACTTC.

The J gene is TRBJ1-4, the V gene TRBV21-1. TRBV21-1 is flagged as a pseudogene. This CDR3 is built from 19 residues. The CDR3: CASSKKLTVGETVNEKLFF. The DNA of the CDR3 is TGTGCCAGCAGCAAAAAGCTGACTGTGGGGGAGACTGTTAATGAAAAACTGTTTTTT.

This clone has a count of ten or more. The chain uses TRBV2 and TRBJ2-6; the D is unclear. V was trimmed by 5 bases and J by 1 base, leaving 6 bases between them. Germline V gene sequence: CDR1 SNHLY, CDR2 FYNNEI. The CDR3 totals 14 residues. The CDR3 DNA reads TGTGCCAGCAGTCTTGAATCTGGGGCCAACGTCCTGACTTTC. This sequence encodes CASSLESGANVLTF.

This clone was detected only a few times. The rearrangement links TRBV28 to TRBJ2-1; D is uncertain. The CDR3 contains 17 residues. The ends were cut back, 1 base at V and 4 bases at J, with 17 bases in the middle. In germline, CDR1 is MDHEN, CDR2 SYDVKM. The CDR3 region is CASSLSVRHRTYNEQFF. For the CDR3, the DNA is TGTGCCAGCAGTTTATCGGTCCGCCACCGGACGTACAATGAGCAGTTCTTC.

This rearrangement joins TRBV7-2 to TRBJ2-1; D is perhaps TRBD2 (7 bases). CDR1 and CDR2 (germline): SGHTA, FQGNSA. V lost 5 bases and J 4 bases, leaving 15 bases between the germline ends. This CDR3 region has 15 residues. The CDR3 spells CASSPGGPGYNEQFF. CDR3 nucleotide sequence: TGTGCCAGCAGCCCCGGGGGGCCGGGGTACAATGAGCAGTTCTTC.

A few counts support this clone. One end of the junction does not line up with germline, which may come from a read error. The rearrangement uses TRBV6-6 and TRBJ2-3; tentative D call: TRBD1 (6 bases). The CDR3 has 14 amino acids. Germline loops: CDR1 MNHNY, CDR2 SVGAGI (reference sequence). The CDR3 bases are TGTGCCAGCAGTTCTGAGGGTAGGACAGCTACGCAGTATTTT. Residues: CASSSEGRTATQYF.

This clone was counted many times. The chain uses TRBV7-8 and TRBJ2-1, with 9 bases matching TRBD2. The CDR3 contains 14 residues. Germline CDR1 and CDR2: SGHVS and FQNEAQ. The V gene end was trimmed by 1 base and the J gene end by 6 bases; junction bases not matched to a gene: 1. Here the CDR3 reads CASSLVLAGNEQFF. The CDR3 DNA is TGTGCCAGCAGCTTAGTACTAGCGGGCAATGAGCAGTTCTTC.

This clone was seen a handful of times. The chain has TRBV11-1 and TRBJ2-1; D remains ambiguous. This CDR3 is 15 amino acids long. Between the trimmed V and J ends, which lost 2 bases and 0 bases, there was a span of 8 bases. CDR1 is SGHAT and CDR2 is FQDESV in the germline V gene (reference sequence). The CDR3 is CASSLTATSYNEQFF. The CDR3 DNA reads TGTGCCAGCAGCTTAACGGCCACCTCCTACAATGAGCAGTTCTTC.

This clone has just a few counts. The rearrangement joins TRBV11-1 to TRBJ2-3, with 8 bases lining up with TRBD1. This CDR3 has 18 residues. J lost 2 bases, V lost 3 bases, and 13 bases had no gene match. CDR1 SGHAT and CDR2 FQDESV come from the germline V gene (reference sequence). This chain's CDR3 is CASSLLATTGGATDTQYF. CDR3 bases: TGTGCCAGCAGCTTGCTAGCGACCACAGGGGGTGCCACAGATACGCAGTATTTT.

Remarks on this clone: This same CDR3 is encoded by further DNA sequences in the sample. The V call is TRBV28, the J call TRBJ2-1; D not certain. V lost 3 bases and J 2 bases, leaving 2 bases between the germline ends. CDR1 and CDR2 (germline): MDHEN, SYDVKM. The CDR3 consists of 12 residues. CDR3 region: CASSLPYNEQFF. The CDR3 DNA reads TGTGCCAGCAGTTTGCCCTACAATGAGCAGTTCTTC. The full variable domain, rest sourced from reference TRBV28 and TRBJ2-1, is DVKVTQSSRYLVKRTGEKVFLECVQDMDHENMFWYRQDPGLGLRLIYFSYDVKMKEKGDIPEGYSVSREKKERFSLILESASTNQTSMYLCASSLPYNEQFFGPGTRLTVL.

This clone was seen a handful of times. This chain connects TRBV5-1 to TRBJ2-2; no firm D call. CDR1 SGHRS and CDR2 YFSETQ come from the germline V gene. V was pared by 2 bases and J by 1 base, with 3 bases between. The CDR3 is made up of 13 amino acids. The CDR3, as DNA: TGCGCCAGCAGCTTACAGAACACCGGGGAGCTGTTTTTT. Residues: CASSLQNTGELFF. The full variable domain, completed using reference TRBV5-1 and TRBJ2-2, is KAGVTQTPRYLIKTRGQQVTLSCSPISGHRSVSWYQQTPGQGLQFLFEYFSETQRNKGNFPGRFSGRQFSNSRSEMNVSTLELGDSALYLCASSLQNTGELFFGEGSRLTVL.

This chain joins TRBV28 and TRBJ2-1; D is perhaps TRBD2 (5 bases). Per germline, CDR1 MDHEN and CDR2 SYDVKM. V gave up 6 bases and J gave up 6 bases, with 15 bases separating them. CDR3 length equals 14 residues. The CDR3 loop is CASRLSSSGNEQFF. The CDR3 DNA sequence: TGTGCCAGCAGGCTTAGTAGCAGCGGCAATGAGCAGTTCTTC. Variable domain in full (rest from reference TRBV28 and TRBJ2-1): DVKVTQSSRYLVKRTGEKVFLECVQDMDHENMFWYRQDPGLGLRLIYFSYDVKMKEKGDIPEGYSVSREKKERFSLILESASTNQTSMYLCASRLSSSGNEQFFGPGTRLTVL.

Only a few counts were recorded for this clone. Additional DNA sequences in this sample encode the identical CDR3. The rearrangement links TRBV28 to TRBJ2-7; possible D gene TRBD1, 6 bases. V dropped 5 bases and J dropped 3 bases, with 14 bases sitting between them. Germline CDR1 is MDHEN and CDR2 is SYDVKM. The CDR3 length is 14 residues. DNA of the CDR3: TGTGCCAGCAGTCTTACGGGACAAGGCTACGAGCAGTACTTC. It is translated as CASSLTGQGYEQYF.

This clone was seen ten or more times. The gene calls are TRBV4-2 and TRBJ2-1, with 8 bases matching TRBD1. The CDR3 is 17 amino acids. Germline loops: CDR1 LGHNA, CDR2 YNFKEQ. The ends lost 0 bases at V and 8 bases at J; junction bases unmatched: 12. As DNA, the CDR3 is TGTGCCAGCAGCCAAGATAGCCCGCGACAGGGGAGCTATGAGCAGTTCTTC. Its translation is CASSQDSPRQGSYEQFF.

This clone was picked up a small number of times. The rearrangement uses TRBV7-6 and TRBJ2-7, with 11 bases that match TRBD2. The CDR3 loop spans 16 amino acids. Germline-derived CDR1 and CDR2 are SGHVS and FNYEAQ. V trimming: 5 bases; J trimming: 4 bases; junction bases outside the gene matches: 10. CDR3 nucleotides: TGTGCCAGCAGCCCGCAAACTAGCGGGAGTCCTTACGAGCAGTACTTC. Protein: CASSPQTSGSPYEQYF.

The chain is built from TRBV6-1 and TRBJ2-1; no clear D gene. The CDR3 is 14 residues long. CDR1 is MNHNS, CDR2 SASEGT, per germline. Trimming left V 6 bases short and J 0 bases short, with 9 bases between. The CDR3 bases are TGTGCCAGCAGCCCTCAGAGCTCCTACAATGAGCAGTTCTTC. It specifies CASSPQSSYNEQFF.

This clone has a count of ten or more. The J gene is TRBJ2-1, the V gene TRBV5-6; unclear D gene. Looked up from germline, CDR1 is SGHDT and CDR2 is YYEEEE. Trimming took 0 bases from V and 6 from J, leaving 1 base between them. This CDR3 contains 11 residues. CDR3 nucleotide sequence: TGTGCCAGCAGCTTGGGCAATGAGCAGTTCTTC. Residues: CASSLGNEQFF.

The rearrangement links TRBV10-2 to TRBJ1-1; D uncertain. The CDR3 is 11 amino acids. Germline V gene sequence: CDR1 WSHSY, CDR2 SAAADI. V lost 7 bases and J 7 bases, leaving 10 bases between the germline ends. The CDR3 loop reads CASIKQNEAFF. CDR3 DNA: TGCGCCAGCATAAAACAGAATGAAGCTTTCTTT.

This clone showed up just a few times. The chain recombines TRBV7-2 with TRBJ2-5; TRBD1 might be the D (6 bases). The CDR3 is 14 residues long. Trimming pared 5 bases from V and 5 bases from J, leaving 15 bases between. CDR1 and CDR2 from the germline V gene are SGHTA and FQGNSA. Written as DNA, the CDR3 is TGTGCCAGCAGCACCCGGACAGCGACGGAGACCCAGTACTTC. It encodes CASSTRTATETQYF. Looking up the rest from reference TRBV7-2 and TRBJ2-5 gives the full variable domain: GAGVSQSPSNKVTEKGKDVELRCDPISGHTALYWYRQSLGQGLEFLIYFQGNSAPDKSGLPSDRFSAERTGGSVSTLTIQRTQQEDSAVYLCASSTRTATETQYFGPGTRLLVL.

This clone appeared a few times. The chain combines TRBV9 with TRBJ2-2; 12 positions match TRBD1. The CDR3 runs to 16 residues. Trimming cost V 4 bases and J 5 bases; bases outside gene matches: 6. The germline CDR1 and CDR2 sequences are SGDLS and YYNGEE. In nucleotides, the CDR3 is TGTGCCAGCAGCTCTGGGGACAGGGGGCCGACCGGGGAGCTGTTTTTT. It specifies CASSSGDRGPTGELFF.

The J gene is TRBJ1-1, the V gene TRBV5-1; D perhaps matches TRBD1 (5 bases). The CDR3 is made up of 14 amino acids. Germline lookup yields CDR1 SGHRS and CDR2 YFSETQ. Trimming removed 4 bases at V and 1 base at J, with 11 bases between. Here the CDR3 DNA reads TGCGCCAGCAGCGTGCAAACAGGGAACACTGAAGCTTTCTTT. Protein product: CASSVQTGNTEAFF.